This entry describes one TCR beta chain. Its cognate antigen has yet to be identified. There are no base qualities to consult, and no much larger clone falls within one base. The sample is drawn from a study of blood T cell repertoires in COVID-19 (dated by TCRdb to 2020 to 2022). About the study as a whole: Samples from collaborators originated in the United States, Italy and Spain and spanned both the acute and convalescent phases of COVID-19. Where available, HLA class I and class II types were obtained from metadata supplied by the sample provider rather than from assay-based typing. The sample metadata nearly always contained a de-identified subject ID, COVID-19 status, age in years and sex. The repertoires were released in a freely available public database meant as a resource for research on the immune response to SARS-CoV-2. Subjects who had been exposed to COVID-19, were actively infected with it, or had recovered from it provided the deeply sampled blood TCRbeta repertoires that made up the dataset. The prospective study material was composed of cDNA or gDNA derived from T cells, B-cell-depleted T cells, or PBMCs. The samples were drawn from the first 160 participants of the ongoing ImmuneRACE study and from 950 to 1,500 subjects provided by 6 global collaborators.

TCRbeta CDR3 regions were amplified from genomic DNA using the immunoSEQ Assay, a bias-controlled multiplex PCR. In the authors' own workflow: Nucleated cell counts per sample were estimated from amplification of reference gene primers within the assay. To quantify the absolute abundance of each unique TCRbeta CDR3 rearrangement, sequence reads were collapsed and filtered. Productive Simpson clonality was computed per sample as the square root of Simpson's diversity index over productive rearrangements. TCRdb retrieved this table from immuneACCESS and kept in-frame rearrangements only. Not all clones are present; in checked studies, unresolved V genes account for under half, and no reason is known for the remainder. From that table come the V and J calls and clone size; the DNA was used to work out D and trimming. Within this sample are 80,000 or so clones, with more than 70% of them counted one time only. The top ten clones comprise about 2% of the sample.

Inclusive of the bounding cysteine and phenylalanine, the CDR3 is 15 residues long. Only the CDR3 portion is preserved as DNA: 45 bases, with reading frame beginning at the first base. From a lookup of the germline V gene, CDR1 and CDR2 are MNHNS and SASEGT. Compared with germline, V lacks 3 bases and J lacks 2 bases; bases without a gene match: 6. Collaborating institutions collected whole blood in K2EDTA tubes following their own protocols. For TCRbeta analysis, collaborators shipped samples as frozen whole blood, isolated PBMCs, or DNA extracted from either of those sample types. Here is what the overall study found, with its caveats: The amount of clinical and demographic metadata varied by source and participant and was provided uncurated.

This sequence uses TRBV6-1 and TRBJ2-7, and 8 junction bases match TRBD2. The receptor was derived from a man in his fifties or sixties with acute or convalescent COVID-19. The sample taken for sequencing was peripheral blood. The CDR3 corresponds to CASSESLAGTYEQYF. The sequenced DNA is TGTGCCAGCAGTGAGTCCCTAGCGGGCACCTACGAGCAGTACTTC.